The rows below give T cell receptor beta chains drawn from one sample of a study of OX40 agonist ivuxolimab in advanced cancers. TCRdb's copy holds only in-frame clones and misses some; the assay was immunoSEQ multiplex PCR. Of over 75,000 clones in the sample, less than 95% were seen once. Sample: CD4+ or CD8+ T cells sorted from blood, taken in a trial of the OX40 agonist ivuxolimab. Receptors originate from an adult with an advanced solid tumor such as melanoma, head and neck, liver or kidney cancer. Each CDR3 is given with its conserved first and last residue. D genes are given only for firm matches. Size is stated for part of the rows, as once, few or many counts, or as a class when the clone is expanded.

-	TRBV30	once	TRBJ2-5	TGTGCCTGGAACGCTGTGGAAGAGACCCAGTACTTC	CAWNAVEETQYF
TRBD1	TRBV2	-	TRBJ1-2	TGTGCCAGCAGTGGGGCCCGGACAGGGACCTCTGGCTACACCTTC	CASSGARTGTSGYTF
-	TRBV2	-	TRBJ2-5	TGTGCCAGCAGTGAAGCGCGGCAGGGGAGGGAGACCCAGTACTTC	CASSEARQGRETQYF
-	TRBV5-1	-	TRBJ2-1	TGCGCCAGCAGCTTGCGAGCGGAAACCGACAATGAGCAGTTCTTC	CASSLRAETDNEQFF
TRBD1	TRBV4-2	-	TRBJ2-1	TGTGCCAGCAGCCAAGAGGCAAGGGACAGGCTCTTCAGCTCCTACAATGAGCAGTTCTTC	CASSQEARDRLFSSYNEQFF
-	TRBV25-1	-	TRBJ2-7	TGTGCCAGCTCCCGATCGACGGGCGAGCAGTACTTC	CASSRSTGEQYF
-	TRBV7-3	-	TRBJ2-5	TGTGCCAGCAGCCGAACAGGGGGGAGGGTGTACGGGGAGACCCAGTACTTC	CASSRTGGRVYGETQYF
TRBD1	TRBV19	-	TRBJ2-7	TGTGCCAGTAGTGTTCGACAGGGGGCCAACGAGCAGTACTTC	CASSVRQGANEQYF
TRBD2	TRBV5-8	-	TRBJ2-5	TGTGCCAGCAGCCTAGCGGGGACCTTCTCTCCCCAGTACTTC	CASSLAGTFSPQYF
-	TRBV11-3	-	TRBJ2-7	TGTGCCAGCAGCCGACAGGATCCTACGTGGGAGCAGTACTTC	CASSRQDPTWEQYF
-	TRBV11-2	-	TRBJ1-5	TGTGCCAGCAGCTTAGGGACTACGGCGCAGCCCCAGCATTTT	CASSLGTTAQPQHF
TRBD2	TRBV7-2	-	TRBJ2-2	TGTGCCACCGAGCGGGAGAGGGTCACCGGGGAGCTGTTTTTT	CATERERVTGELFF
TRBD1	TRBV11-3	-	TRBJ2-3	TGTGCCAGCAGCTCAAGACAGGGGGCAAACACAGATACGCAGTATTTT	CASSSRQGANTDTQYF
-	TRBV11-3	few	TRBJ2-7	TGTGCCAGCAGCTTAGGGGGCAGGGGAGCCTACGAGCAGTACTTC	CASSLGGRGAYEQYF
-	TRBV11-3	-	TRBJ1-4	TGTGCCAGCAGCTTAGAAGGCGCAGCTACTAATGAAAAACTGTTTTTT	CASSLEGAATNEKLFF
TRBD1	TRBV4-3	-	TRBJ1-1	TGCGCCAGCAGCCAAACTTGGACAGGGGGGACTGAAGCTTTCTTT	CASSQTWTGGTEAFF
-	TRBV11-3	-	TRBJ2-7	TGTGCCAGCAGCCCCGGAGTTACGTTCTACGAGCAGTACTTC	CASSPGVTFYEQYF
-	TRBV10-3	-	TRBJ2-3	TGTGCCATCAGTCAAACTGGGCGGGCTAGCACAGATACGCAGTATTTT	CAISQTGRASTDTQYF
-	TRBV6-5	-	TRBJ2-5	TGTGCCTGCTCCCGAGAGGGAACAGAGACCCAGTACTTC	CACSREGTETQYF